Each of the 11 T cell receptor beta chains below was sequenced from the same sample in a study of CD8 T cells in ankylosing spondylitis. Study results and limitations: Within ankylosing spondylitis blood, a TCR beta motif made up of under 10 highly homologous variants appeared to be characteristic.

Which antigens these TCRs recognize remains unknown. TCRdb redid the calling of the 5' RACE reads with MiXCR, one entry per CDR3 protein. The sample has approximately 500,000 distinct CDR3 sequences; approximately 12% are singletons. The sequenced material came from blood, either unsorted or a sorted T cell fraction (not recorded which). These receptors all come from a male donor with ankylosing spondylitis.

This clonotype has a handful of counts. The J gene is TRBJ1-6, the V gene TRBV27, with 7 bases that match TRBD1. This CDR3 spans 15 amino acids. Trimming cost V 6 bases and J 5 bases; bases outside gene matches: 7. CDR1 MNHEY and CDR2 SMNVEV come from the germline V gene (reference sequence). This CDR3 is CASRQGRVNNSPLHF. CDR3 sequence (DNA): TGTGCCAGCAGACAGGGGAGGGTCAATAATTCACCCCTCCACTTT.

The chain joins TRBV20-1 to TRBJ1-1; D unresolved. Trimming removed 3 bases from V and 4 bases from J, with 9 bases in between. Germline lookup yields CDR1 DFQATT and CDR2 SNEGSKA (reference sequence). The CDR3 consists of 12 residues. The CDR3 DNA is TGCAGTGCTAGTTCCATGGTCACTGAAGCTTTCTTT. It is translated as CSASSMVTEAFF.

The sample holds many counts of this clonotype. The CDR3 sequence: CASSPQLASSSYEQYV. In nucleotides, the CDR3 is TGTGCCAGCAGCCCGCAACTAGCGTCGAGCTCCTACGAGCAGTACGTC. This chain joins TRBV3-1 and TRBJ2-7; TRBD2 matches 7 bases. The trim removed 4 bases at V and 0 bases at J, leaving 9 bases unmatched. The CDR3 is 16 residues long. CDR1 and CDR2 (germline): LGHDT, YNNKEL (reference sequence).

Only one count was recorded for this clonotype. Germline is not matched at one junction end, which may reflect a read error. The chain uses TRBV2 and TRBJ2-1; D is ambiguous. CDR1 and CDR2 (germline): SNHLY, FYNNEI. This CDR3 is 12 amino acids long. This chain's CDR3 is CVSSENSSEQFF. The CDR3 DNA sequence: TGTGTCAGCAGTGAAAATAGCAGTGAGCAGTTCTTC.

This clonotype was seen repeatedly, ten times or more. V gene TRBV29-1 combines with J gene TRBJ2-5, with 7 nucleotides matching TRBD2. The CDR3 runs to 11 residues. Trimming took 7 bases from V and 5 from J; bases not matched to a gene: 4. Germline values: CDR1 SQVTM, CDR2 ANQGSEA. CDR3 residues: CSALLAETQYF. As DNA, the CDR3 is TGCAGCGCCCTACTAGCGGAGACCCAGTACTTC. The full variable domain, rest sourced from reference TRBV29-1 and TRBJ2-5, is SAVISQKPSRDICQRGTSLTIQCQVDSQVTMMFWYRQQPGQSLTLIATANQGSEATYESGFVIDKFPISRPNLTFSTLTVSNMSPEDSSIYLCSALLAETQYFGPGTRLLVL.

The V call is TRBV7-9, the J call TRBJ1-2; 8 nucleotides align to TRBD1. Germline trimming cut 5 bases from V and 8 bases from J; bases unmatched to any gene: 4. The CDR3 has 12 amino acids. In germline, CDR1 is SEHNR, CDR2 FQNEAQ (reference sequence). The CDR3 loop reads CASSRTGIGYTF. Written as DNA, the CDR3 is TGTGCCAGCAGCCGGACAGGGATCGGCTACACCTTC.

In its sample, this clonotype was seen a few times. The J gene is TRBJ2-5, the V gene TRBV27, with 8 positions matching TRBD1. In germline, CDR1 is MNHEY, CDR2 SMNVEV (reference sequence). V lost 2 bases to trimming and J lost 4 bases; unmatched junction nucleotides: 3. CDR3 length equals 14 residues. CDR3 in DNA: TGTGCCAGCAGTTTAAGGACAGGGAGAGAGACCCAGTACTTC. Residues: CASSLRTGRETQYF.

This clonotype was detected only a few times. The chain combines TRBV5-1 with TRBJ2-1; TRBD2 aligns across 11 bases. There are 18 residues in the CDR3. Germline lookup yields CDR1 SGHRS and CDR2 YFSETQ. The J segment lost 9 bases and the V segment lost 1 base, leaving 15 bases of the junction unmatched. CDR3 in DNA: TGCGCCAGCAGCTTGACTAGCGGGAGTCTTCCCCTTTTGGGTGAGCAGTTCTTC. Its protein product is CASSLTSGSLPLLGEQFF.

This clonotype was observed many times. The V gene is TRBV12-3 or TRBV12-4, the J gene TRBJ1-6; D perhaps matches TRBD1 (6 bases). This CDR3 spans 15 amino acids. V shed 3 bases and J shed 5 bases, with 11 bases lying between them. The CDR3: CASSLLGHNNSPLHF. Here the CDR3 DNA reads TGTGCCAGCAGTTTGCTGGGACACAATAATTCACCCCTCCACTTT.

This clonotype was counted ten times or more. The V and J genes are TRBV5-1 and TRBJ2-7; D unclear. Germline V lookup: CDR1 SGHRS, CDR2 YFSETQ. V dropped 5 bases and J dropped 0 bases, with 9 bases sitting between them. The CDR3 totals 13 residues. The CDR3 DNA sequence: TGCGCCAGCAGATTTGGTGACTCCTACGAGCAGTACTTC. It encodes CASRFGDSYEQYF.

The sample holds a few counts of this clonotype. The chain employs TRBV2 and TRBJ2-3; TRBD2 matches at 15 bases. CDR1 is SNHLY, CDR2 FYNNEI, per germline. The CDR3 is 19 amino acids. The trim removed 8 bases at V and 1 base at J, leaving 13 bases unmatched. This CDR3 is CASLPSWTSGRERTDTQYF. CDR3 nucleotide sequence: TGTGCCAGCCTTCCCTCTTGGACTAGCGGGAGGGAGCGCACAGATACGCAGTATTTT.